This T cell receptor (beta chain) was documented in a study of CD8+ T cells in alopecia areata. For the study at large: Treated patients swallowed 5 to 10 mg of oral tofacitinib twice daily. Overall study findings and caveats: Affected scalp, especially in alopecia totalis/universalis, had a higher clonality than normal scalp did.

CDR3 length equals 15 residues. Losses at the gene ends were 3 bases for V and 0 bases for J; bases not matched to a gene: 8. Germline V gives CDR1 GTSNPN, CDR2 SVGIG (reference sequence). Comment on this clone: Its matching antigen is unknown.

RNA, once extracted, was reverse transcribed into cDNA for use as the sequencing template. Assay: immunoSEQ multiplex PCR; the TCRdb copy retains only in-frame clones and omits some. There are around 250,000 clones in the sample; 67% occur only once, and 1% to 1.5% lies in the top ten. The input for sequencing was CD4+ T cells sorted from blood, taken at week 0. V usage is TRBV30 and J usage is TRBJ2-7, with 7 nucleotides matching TRBD1. This clonotype was sampled from a human donor with alopecia areata. CDR3 DNA sequence: TGTGCCTGGAGGGAGGTGGGACAGAACTCCTACGAGCAGTACTTC. This sequence encodes CAWREVGQNSYEQYF.